This entry describes one TCR beta chain. This sample was included in a study of blood T cells in healthy people across ages. Through a sample-barcoded 5' primer and a J-beta primer mix, a second PCR was run for about 6 to 11 cycles. Sequencing recovered at least 2.5 million CDR3-containing paired-end reads from each sample. TCRdb re-derived calls from the 5' RACE reads in MiXCR, one entry per CDR3 protein. Of more than 650,000 distinct CDR3 sequences listed, about 20% are singletons. The TCR sequence derives from a man aged 65 to 79 in good health. Material: blood.

CDR3 DNA sequence: TGCAGCGTGGGAAGGACCGGGACCTACAATGAGCAGTTCTTC. Its translation: CSVGRTGTYNEQFF. The V gene is TRBV29-1, the J gene TRBJ2-7; the D gene is possibly TRBD2 (5 bases). The end of the DNA fits TRBJ2-1 better, so the J call may be wrong. Germline CDR1 and CDR2: SQVTM and ANQGSEA. The CDR3 runs to 14 residues.